The sample holds many counts of the clone carrying this T cell receptor beta chain. Its target is not known. The source of the sample is a study of molecular identifiers for immune sequencing clone quantification. Study-wide points: Clones that exceeded 20 RNA copies held over 99% of effector molecules, yet under 1% in naive cells. Highly expanded clone sizes could be underestimated through barcode sharing by identical TCR molecules.

Previously described methods and listed TCR primers produced bulk TCR libraries. TCRdb independently ran MiXCR on the PCR reads; one entry per CDR3 protein. The repertoire holds hundreds of thousands of distinct CDR3 sequences, about 25% seen once, with 0.78% in the top ten. Naive CD8 T cell sorting was performed on the CD8+CD4-CCR7+CD45RA+ phenotype. The V gene's germline CDR1 is LNHNV and CDR2 YYDKDF (reference sequence). The V end lost 4 bases, the J end lost 5 bases, and 14 bases lay between the germline ends. There are 14 residues in the CDR3. The chain uses TRBV15 and TRBJ2-5, with a weak D call TRBD1 (5 bases). The TCR was taken from a human donor in good health. Some libraries in this study had Jurkat cell RNA spiked in. The sequencing sample was made of naive CD8+ T cells from blood, with Jurkat cell RNA spiked in. The subset is: FACS-sorted CD8+CD4-CCR7+CD45RA+ naive T cells. CDR3 sequence (DNA): TGTGCCACCAGCAAACCTGACAGTCTCGAGACCCAGTACTTC. Its protein is CATSKPDSLETQYF.